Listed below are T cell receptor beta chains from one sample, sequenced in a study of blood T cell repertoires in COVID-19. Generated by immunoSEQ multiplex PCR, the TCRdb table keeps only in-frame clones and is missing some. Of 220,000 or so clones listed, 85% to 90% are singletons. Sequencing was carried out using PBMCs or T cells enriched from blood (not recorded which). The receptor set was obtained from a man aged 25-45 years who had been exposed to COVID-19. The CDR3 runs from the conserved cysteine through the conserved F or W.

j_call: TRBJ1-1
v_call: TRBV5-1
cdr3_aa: CASSLADRGPRPYGEAFF

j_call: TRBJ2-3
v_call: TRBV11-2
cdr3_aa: CASSLTSGGGTDTQYF

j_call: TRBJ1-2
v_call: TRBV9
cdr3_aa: CASSGAPPRWDRSPRNYGYTF

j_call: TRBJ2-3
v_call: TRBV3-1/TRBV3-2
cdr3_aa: CASSQDRILGLNTDTQYF

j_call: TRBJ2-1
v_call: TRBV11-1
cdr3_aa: CASSHRGGAPNEQFF

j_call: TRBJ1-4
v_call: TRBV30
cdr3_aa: CAGTGTGWEKLFF

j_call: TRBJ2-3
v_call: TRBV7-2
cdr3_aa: CASSFGAGGSDTQYF

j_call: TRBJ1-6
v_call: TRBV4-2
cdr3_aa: CASSQTGRGDNSPLHF

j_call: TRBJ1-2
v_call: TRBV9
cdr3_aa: CASSVAAASHGYTF

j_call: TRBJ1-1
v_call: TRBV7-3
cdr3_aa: CASSLTGGRNTEAFF

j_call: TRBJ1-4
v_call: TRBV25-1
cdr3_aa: CASSRDLRNEKLFF

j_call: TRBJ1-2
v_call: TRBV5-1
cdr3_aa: CASSPNRDPVNGYTF

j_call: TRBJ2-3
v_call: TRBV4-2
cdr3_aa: CASSQTRGVDTQYF

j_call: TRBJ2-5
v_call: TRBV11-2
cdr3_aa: CASSLVLEYETQYF

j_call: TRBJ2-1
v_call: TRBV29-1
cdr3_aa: CSVYRGSYNEQFF

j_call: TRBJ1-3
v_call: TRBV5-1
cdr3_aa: CASSAIPQGVIGNTIYF

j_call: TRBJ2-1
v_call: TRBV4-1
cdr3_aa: CASSQDTGPPPNEQFF

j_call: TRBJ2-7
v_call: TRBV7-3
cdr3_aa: CAVTGDYEQYF

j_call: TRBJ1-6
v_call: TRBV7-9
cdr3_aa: CASSFEQENSPLHF

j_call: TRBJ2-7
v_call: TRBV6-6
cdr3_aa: CASRGQGSGSYEQYF

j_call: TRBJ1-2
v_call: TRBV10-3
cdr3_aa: CAISKRQGNYGYTF

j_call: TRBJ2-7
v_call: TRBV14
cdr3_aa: CASSPLPTGVYEQYF

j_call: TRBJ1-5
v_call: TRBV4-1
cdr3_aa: CASSQGRGPGQPQHF

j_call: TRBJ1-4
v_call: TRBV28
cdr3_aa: CASSPSGGGLGEKLFF

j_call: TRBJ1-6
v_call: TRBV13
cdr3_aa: CASSLRIPGQGSPLHF

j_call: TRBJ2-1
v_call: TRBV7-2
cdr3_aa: CASSPRGEDNEQFF

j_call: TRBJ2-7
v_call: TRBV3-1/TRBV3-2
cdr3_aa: CASSPGAAAYDEQYF

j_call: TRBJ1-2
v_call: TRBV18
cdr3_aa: CASSPVAGDRMGGDYGYTF

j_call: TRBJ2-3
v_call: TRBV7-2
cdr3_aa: CASSLVLAGADTQYF

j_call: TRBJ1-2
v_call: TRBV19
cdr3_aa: CASSIMGARVDGYTF

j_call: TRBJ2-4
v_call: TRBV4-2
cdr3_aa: CASSPRDSLAKNIQYF

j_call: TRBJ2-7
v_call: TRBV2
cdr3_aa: CASLRDRGLEQYF

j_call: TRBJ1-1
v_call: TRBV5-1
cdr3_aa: CASSPEMNTEAFF

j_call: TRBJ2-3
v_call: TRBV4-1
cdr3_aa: CASSQADSGGTSTDTQYF

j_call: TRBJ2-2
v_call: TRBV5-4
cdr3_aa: CASSRLAGNSYTGELFF

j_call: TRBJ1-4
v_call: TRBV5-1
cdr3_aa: CASSFAGGEKLFF

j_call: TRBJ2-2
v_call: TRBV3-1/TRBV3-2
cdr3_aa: CASSRSGGELFF

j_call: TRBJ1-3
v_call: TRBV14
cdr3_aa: CASSHPGAGNTIYF

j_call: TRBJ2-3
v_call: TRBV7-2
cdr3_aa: CASSPLAGGLNTQYF

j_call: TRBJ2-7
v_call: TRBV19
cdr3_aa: CASSIATAYEQYF

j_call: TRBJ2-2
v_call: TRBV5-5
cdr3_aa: CASSWGGPTGELFF

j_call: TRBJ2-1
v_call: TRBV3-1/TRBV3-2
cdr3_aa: CASSQSSGGVRREQFF

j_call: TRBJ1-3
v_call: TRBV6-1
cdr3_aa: CASSELVAGNTIYF

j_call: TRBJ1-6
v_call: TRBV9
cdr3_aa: CASSLLPDVEGPNSPLHF

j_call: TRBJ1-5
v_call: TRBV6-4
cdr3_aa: CASSVEEGQPQHF

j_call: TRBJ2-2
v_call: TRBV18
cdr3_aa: CASSPQGWTGELFF

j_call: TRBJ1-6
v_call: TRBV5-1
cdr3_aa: CASKLEGATNSPLHF

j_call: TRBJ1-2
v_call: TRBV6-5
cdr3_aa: CASRSGQGYTF

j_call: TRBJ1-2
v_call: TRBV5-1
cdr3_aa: CASSLAPGQGPSNYGYTF

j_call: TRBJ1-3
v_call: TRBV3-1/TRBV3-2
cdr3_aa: CASRSGQGGNTIYF

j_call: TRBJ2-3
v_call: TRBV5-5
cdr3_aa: CASGKAGDLLSTDTQYF

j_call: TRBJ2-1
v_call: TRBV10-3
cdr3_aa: CAIREELREYNEQFF

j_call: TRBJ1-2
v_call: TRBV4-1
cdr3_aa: CASSQAGGRYGYTF

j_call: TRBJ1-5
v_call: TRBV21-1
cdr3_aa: CASSKALWGLPYSNQPQHF

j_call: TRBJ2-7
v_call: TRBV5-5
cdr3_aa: CASSFQGNEQYF

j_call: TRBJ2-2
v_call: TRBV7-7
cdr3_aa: CASSQGSPDTGELFF

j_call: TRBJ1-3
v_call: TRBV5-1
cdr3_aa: CASSEYRGVGNTIYF

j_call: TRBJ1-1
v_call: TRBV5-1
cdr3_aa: CASSAGQGGDTEAFF

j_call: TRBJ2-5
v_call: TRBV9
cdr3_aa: CASSARLAGGPETQYF